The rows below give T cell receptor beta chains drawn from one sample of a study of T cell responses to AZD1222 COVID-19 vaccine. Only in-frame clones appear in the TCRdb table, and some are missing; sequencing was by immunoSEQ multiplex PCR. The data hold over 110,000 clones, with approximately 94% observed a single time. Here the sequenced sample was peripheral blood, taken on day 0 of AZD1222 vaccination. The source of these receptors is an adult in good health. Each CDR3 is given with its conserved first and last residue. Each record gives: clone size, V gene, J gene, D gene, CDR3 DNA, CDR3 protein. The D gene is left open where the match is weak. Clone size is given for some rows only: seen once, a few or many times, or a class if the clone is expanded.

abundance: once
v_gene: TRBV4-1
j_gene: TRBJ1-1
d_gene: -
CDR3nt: TGCGCCAGCAGCCAGCAGGAATTGGGCGCTGAAGCTTTCTTT
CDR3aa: CASSQQELGAEAFF

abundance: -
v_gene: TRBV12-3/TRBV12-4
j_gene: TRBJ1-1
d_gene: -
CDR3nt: TGTGCCAGCAGTTACAGGGTTACTGAAGCTTTCTTT
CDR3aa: CASSYRVTEAFF

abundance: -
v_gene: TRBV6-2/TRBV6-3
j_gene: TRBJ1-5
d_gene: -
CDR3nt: TGTGCCAGCAGTTACTCGAGCGGGGGCGCGGATAATCAGCCCCAGCATTTT
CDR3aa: CASSYSSGGADNQPQHF

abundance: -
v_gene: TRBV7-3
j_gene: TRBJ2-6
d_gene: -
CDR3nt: TGTGCCAGCAGCTCGTTCGGGGGCTCTGGGGCCAACGTCCTGACTTTC
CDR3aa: CASSSFGGSGANVLTF

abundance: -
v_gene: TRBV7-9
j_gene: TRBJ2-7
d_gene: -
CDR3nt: TGTGCCAGCAGCCCCCGGGGACCAAGTCGCTACGAGCAGTACTTC
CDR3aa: CASSPRGPSRYEQYF

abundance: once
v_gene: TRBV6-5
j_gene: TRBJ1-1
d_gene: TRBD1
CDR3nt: TGTGCCAGCGCAGGGGGCGGGAACACTGAAGCTTTCTTT
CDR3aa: CASAGGGNTEAFF

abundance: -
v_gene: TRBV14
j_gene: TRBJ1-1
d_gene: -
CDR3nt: TGTGCCAGCAGCCAAGATACGTTTTCGGACAACACTGAAGCTTTCTTT
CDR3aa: CASSQDTFSDNTEAFF

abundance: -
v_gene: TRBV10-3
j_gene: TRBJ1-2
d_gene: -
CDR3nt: TGTGCCATCAGTGAGTCGATGGGCCATCTTGGCTACACCTTC
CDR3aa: CAISESMGHLGYTF

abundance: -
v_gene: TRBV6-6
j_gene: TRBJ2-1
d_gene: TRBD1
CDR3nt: TGTGCCAGCGGGAGACAGGGTAACTACAATGAGCAGTTCTTC
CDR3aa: CASGRQGNYNEQFF

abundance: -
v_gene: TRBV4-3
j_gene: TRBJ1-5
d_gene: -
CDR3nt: TGCGCCAGCAGCCAAGGATTACAGCGGGATCAGCCCCAGCATTTT
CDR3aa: CASSQGLQRDQPQHF

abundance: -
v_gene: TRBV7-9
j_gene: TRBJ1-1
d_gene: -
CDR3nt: TGTGCCAGCAGCCCCACAGTGAGTTTTGGGGCTTTCTTT
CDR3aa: CASSPTVSFGAFF

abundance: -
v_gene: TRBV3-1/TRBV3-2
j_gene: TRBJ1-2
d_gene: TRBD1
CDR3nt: TGTGCCAGCGGGAAGGGACAGGGCACGGATGGCTACACCTTC
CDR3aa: CASGKGQGTDGYTF

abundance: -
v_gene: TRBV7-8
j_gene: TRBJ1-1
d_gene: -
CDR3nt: TGTGCCAGCAGCTTATCTGTTGTTGAAAATGAAGCTTTCTTT
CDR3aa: CASSLSVVENEAFF

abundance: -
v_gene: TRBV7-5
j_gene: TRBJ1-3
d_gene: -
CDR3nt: TGTGCCAGAAGCTTGTTGGGGCAGAAAGGAGGAAACACCATATATTTT
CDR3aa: CARSLLGQKGGNTIYF

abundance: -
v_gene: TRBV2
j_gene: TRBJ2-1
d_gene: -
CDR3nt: TGTGCCAGCAGTGTAACAGCGTCGTACAATGAGCAGTTCTTC
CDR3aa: CASSVTASYNEQFF

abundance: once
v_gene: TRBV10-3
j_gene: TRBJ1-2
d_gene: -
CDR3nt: TGTGCCATCAGTGAGTCGAAGGGCCACTATGGCTACACCTTC
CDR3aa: CAISESKGHYGYTF

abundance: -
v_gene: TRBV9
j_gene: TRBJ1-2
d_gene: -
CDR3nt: TGTGCCAGCAGCTTCGGGGCACGCGGCTACACCTTC
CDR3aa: CASSFGARGYTF

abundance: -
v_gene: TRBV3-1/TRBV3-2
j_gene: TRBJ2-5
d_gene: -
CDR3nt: TGTGCCAGCAGCCAAGGTTACGGACAACAAGAGACCCAGTACTTC
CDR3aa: CASSQGYGQQETQYF

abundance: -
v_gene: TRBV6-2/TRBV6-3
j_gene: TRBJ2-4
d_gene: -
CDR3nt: TGTGCCAGCAGTCGAGGGGGATCCAAAAACATTCAGTACTTC
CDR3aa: CASSRGGSKNIQYF

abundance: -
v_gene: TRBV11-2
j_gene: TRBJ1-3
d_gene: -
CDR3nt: TGTGCCAGCAGCTTAGGGAGGGGAAACACCATATATTTT
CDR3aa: CASSLGRGNTIYF